This T cell receptor (beta chain) was identified during a study of T cells in Graves' hyperthyroidism and ophthalmopathy. Study background: The initial diagnosis was the point when peripheral blood was collected, ahead of any treatment. Overall study results and limits: Researchers found most expanded thyroid clonotypes above 0.001 in blood as well. Ophthalmopathy got predicted by the model a median about 6.5 months before its onset.

There were TCR beta CDR3 regions amplified from RNA transcripts. In the first-round RT-PCR of the TCR CDR3, the HTBI primer set was used. TCRdb used MiXCR to reprocess the multiplex PCR reads, holding one entry per CDR3 protein. The sample gives under 750,000 distinct CDR3 sequences, around 20% of which show up once; about a sixth is in the top ten. The CDR3 has 15 amino acids. The germline gives CDR1 SGHAT, CDR2 FQNNGV. With respect to this clonotype: The antigen is not known. A junction boundary mismatches the germline segment, possibly from a read error.

A patient was excluded if there was uncontrolled infection, other autoimmune disease, pregnancy or lactation. This sequence was found in a woman in her forties or fifties with Graves' hyperthyroidism that later progressed to Graves' ophthalmopathy. What was sequenced was blood. This chain links TRBV11-2 with TRBJ2-4; the D gene is possibly TRBD2 (7 bases). CDR3 sequence (DNA): TGTGCCAACAGCTTAGAGTGGGCGGGGGCTTCCATTCAGTACTTC. Protein: CANSLEWAGASIQYF.